Following are 30 T cell receptor beta chains from one sample sequenced in a study of cytomegalovirus exposure and HLA in healthy donors. 60 Vbeta and 13 Jbeta primers were used in PCR. Profiled with immunoSEQ multiplex PCR; TCRdb holds only in-frame clones, not every one. The repertoire holds about 130,000 clones, with approximately 80% as singletons. Sequencing was done on a sample of PBMCs. The receptors were sampled from a man between 18 and 29 years old in good health and CMV-seronegative.

V usage is TRBV5-1 and J usage is TRBJ2-3, with 8 bases identical to TRBD2. The CDR3 loop spans 17 amino acids. V was pared by 0 bases and J by 5 bases, with 11 bases of the junction left unmatched. Germline CDR1 reads SGHRS; CDR2 reads YFSETQ. CDR3 coding DNA: TGCGCCAGCAGCTTGGCCACAACTAGCGGAGAGGGAGATACGCAGTATTTT. This translates into CASSLATTSGEGDTQYF.

V usage is TRBV10-1 and J usage is TRBJ2-3; 7 nucleotides line up with TRBD2. The germline gives CDR1 WNHNN, CDR2 SYGVQD (reference sequence). The CDR3 is 16 residues long. The ends lost 3 bases at V and 0 bases at J; junction bases unmatched: 6. CDR3 in DNA: TGCGCCAGCAGTGAAGGGCTAGCGGCTAGCACAGATACGCAGTATTTT. Translating gives CASSEGLAASTDTQYF.

This chain's CDR3 is CASSEATGVGAFF. The DNA for the CDR3 is TGTGCCAGCAGTGAAGCAACAGGGGTTGGAGCTTTCTTT. V and J are TRBV2 and TRBJ1-1, with 7 bases matching TRBD1. V dropped 0 bases and J dropped 10; count of bases not matched to a gene: 5. CDR1 and CDR2 from the germline V gene are SNHLY and FYNNEI. There are 13 residues in the CDR3.

The chain uses TRBV4-1 and TRBJ2-1; maybe TRBD2 (5 bases). V dropped 3 bases and J dropped 0 bases, with 12 bases sitting between them. Per germline, CDR1 MGHRA and CDR2 YSYEKL. The CDR3 runs to 16 residues. CDR3 residues: CASSQDDYSSYNEQFF. CDR3 bases: TGCGCCAGCAGCCAGGACGACTACAGCTCCTACAATGAGCAGTTCTTC.

The genes are TRBV10-1 and TRBJ2-2; 7 nucleotides align to TRBD2. Trimming took 5 bases from V and 2 from J; bases not matched to a gene: 2. This CDR3 contains 14 residues. Germline V gene sequence: CDR1 WNHNN, CDR2 SYGVQD (reference sequence). CDR3: CASSQAGNTGELFF. The CDR3 DNA follows: TGCGCCAGCAGTCAAGCGGGAAACACCGGGGAGCTGTTTTTT.

J is TRBJ1-1 and V is TRBV10-3; the D gene is possibly TRBD1 (5 bases). V was clipped by 3 bases and J by 4 bases, with 18 bases between them. The germline V gene encodes CDR1 ENHRY and CDR2 SYGVKD. This CDR3 has 16 residues. The CDR3 DNA sequence: TGTGCCATCAGTGATTGGGACTCTTCAGTGGGCACTGAAGCTTTCTTT. Its translation is CAISDWDSSVGTEAFF.

The chain joins TRBV19 to TRBJ2-1, with TRBD2 identical over 10 bases. The CDR3 runs to 18 residues. Germline values: CDR1 LNHDA, CDR2 SQIVND (reference sequence). V was clipped by 4 bases and J by 2 bases; unmatched bases: 11. CDR3 in DNA: TGTGCCAGTAGTACCACCTCCTCTAGCGGGAGAACCTACAATGAGCAGTTCTTC. It encodes CASSTTSSSGRTYNEQFF.

This rearrangement joins TRBV10-1 to TRBJ2-5; 12 positions agree with TRBD2. Germline values: CDR1 WNHNN, CDR2 SYGVQD (reference sequence). Trimming cost V 5 bases and J 1 base; bases outside gene matches: 11. The CDR3 sequence is 18 residues long. The CDR3 coding sequence is TGCGCCAGCAGTCGACTAGCGGGAGTCAACGACCCCCAAGAGACCCAGTACTTC. This translates into CASSRLAGVNDPQETQYF.

The chain is built from TRBV9 and TRBJ1-2; possible D gene TRBD1, 6 bases. This CDR3 is built from 13 residues. CDR1 and CDR2 from the germline V gene are SGDLS and YYNGEE. Trimming removed 4 bases from V and 4 bases from J, with 11 bases in between. CDR3 protein: CASSLLTGYGYTF. CDR3 nucleotides: TGTGCCAGCAGCCTGCTGACAGGCTATGGCTACACCTTC. Together with reference TRBV9 and TRBJ1-2, the CDR3 gives the full variable domain: DSGVTQTPKHLITATGQRVTLRCSPRSGDLSVYWYQQSLDQGLQFLIQYYNGEERAKGNILERFSAQQFPDLHSELNLSSLELGDSALYFCASSLLTGYGYTFGSGTRLTVV.

This chain connects TRBV30 to TRBJ2-7, with D perhaps TRBD2 (6 bases). The CDR3 covers 14 residues. The germline V and J ends were trimmed by 4 bases and 4 bases, with 17 bases remaining between them. Germline V gene data show CDR1 as GTSNPN and CDR2 as SVGIG (reference sequence). The DNA for the CDR3 is TGTGCCTGGACCGGTCTAGGGACTCGGTACGAGCAGTACTTC. This codes for CAWTGLGTRYEQYF.

This clone was seen once. The chain couples TRBV4-2 to TRBJ1-2; 8 bases line up with TRBD1. Germline CDR1 LGHNA, CDR2 YNFKEQ. This CDR3 is 13 amino acids long. J lost 7 bases, V lost 2 bases, and 3 bases had no gene match. The DNA of the CDR3 is TGTGCCAGCAGCCAAACCGGGACAGGTGGCTACACCTTC. Its translation: CASSQTGTGGYTF.

V and J are TRBV30 and TRBJ2-5, with D possibly TRBD1 on 6 matching bases. The J call may be faulty, since TRBJ2-7 better matches the DNA end. The CDR3 spans 16 residues. Germline V gene sequence: CDR1 GTSNPN, CDR2 SVGIG (reference sequence). For the CDR3, the DNA is TGTGCCTGGAGTGTAGGGGGAACGTCTAGATCCTACGAGCAGTACTTC. Translating gives CAWSVGGTSRSYEQYF.

The gene calls are TRBV2 and TRBJ2-3; TRBD2 matches at 7 bases. CDR3 size: 14 residues. The trim removed 11 bases at V and 2 bases at J, leaving 10 bases unmatched. Germline loops: CDR1 SNHLY, CDR2 FYNNEI. The CDR3 loop is CAPKGLADTDTQYF. The CDR3 DNA is TGTGCCCCGAAGGGGCTAGCGGACACAGATACGCAGTATTTT.

This chain connects TRBV7-9 to TRBJ2-3; 8 bases are shared with TRBD2. Germline V gene lookup returns CDR1 SEHNR and CDR2 FQNEAQ (reference sequence). Trimming took 5 bases from V and 0 from J; bases not matched to a gene: 7. CDR3 length: 16 amino acids. The CDR3 loop reads CASSHDLAGSTDTQYF. CDR3 DNA sequence: TGTGCCAGCAGCCACGACCTAGCGGGCAGCACAGATACGCAGTATTTT.

This CDR3 is CAISEWLSGTSGATGELFF. The DNA of the CDR3 is TGTGCCATCAGTGAGTGGCTATCCGGGACTAGCGGGGCCACCGGGGAGCTGTTTTTT. This chain connects TRBV10-3 to TRBJ2-2; 13 bases line up with TRBD2. Trimming removed 1 base from V and 4 bases from J; junction bases left unmatched: 9. The CDR3 is made up of 19 amino acids. The germline CDR1 and CDR2 sequences are ENHRY and SYGVKD.

This chain joins TRBV27 and TRBJ1-4; D is unresolved. The ends were cut back, 9 bases at V and 7 bases at J, with 15 bases in the middle. This CDR3 is built from 13 residues. Germline CDR1 and CDR2: MNHEY and SMNVEV (reference sequence). DNA for the CDR3: TGTGCCAGTGGTTGGGGAGGCGGTGAAAAACTGTTTTTT. It encodes CASGWGGGEKLFF.

The chain joins TRBV7-8 to TRBJ2-1; 8 bases fit TRBD2. J gave up 4 bases and V 4 bases, and 9 bases lay outside the gene matches. The CDR3 contains 16 residues. Germline-derived CDR1 and CDR2 are SGHVS and FQNEAQ. The CDR3, as DNA: TGTGCCAGCAGCTCCCCGATCGGGAGGGAGTACAATGAGCAGTTCTTC. It translates to CASSSPIGREYNEQFF.

The chain employs TRBV9 and TRBJ1-1; D call uncertain. The CDR3 covers 13 residues. V was pared by 7 bases and J by 0 bases, with 10 bases between. Germline loops: CDR1 SGDLS, CDR2 YYNGEE. CDR3 bases: TGTGCCAGCCACCCTATCATGAACACTGAAGCTTTCTTT. Amino acids: CASHPIMNTEAFF.

The chain employs TRBV27 and TRBJ1-6; the D is unclear. Germline values: CDR1 MNHEY, CDR2 SMNVEV (reference sequence). The V end lost 6 bases, the J end lost 6 bases, and 9 bases lay between the germline ends. The CDR3 runs 13 residues. This CDR3 reads CASRETRNSPLHF. For the CDR3, the DNA is TGTGCCAGCAGGGAGACGCGTAATTCACCCCTCCACTTT.

This clone was recorded once. For the CDR3, the DNA is TGTGCCATCACCAGGACCCCGGACAGCATTGAGCAGTACTTC. Amino acids: CAITRTPDSIEQYF. This rearrangement joins TRBV10-3 to TRBJ2-7; tentative D call: TRBD1 (6 bases). This CDR3 has 14 amino acids. Germline V gene data show CDR1 as ENHRY and CDR2 as SYGVKD. V was cut by 7 bases and J by 7 bases, with 20 bases left in between.

This clone has a single count. The genes are TRBV2 and TRBJ2-7; no clear D. V shed 6 bases and J shed 3 bases, with 12 bases lying between them. This CDR3 has 13 amino acids. Germline assignment: CDR1 SNHLY and CDR2 FYNNEI. The CDR3 protein is CASSRTANYEQYV. DNA for the CDR3: TGTGCCAGCAGCCGAACTGCAAACTACGAGCAGTACGTC.

The genes are TRBV19 and TRBJ2-7; a weak D match, TRBD2 (6 bases). The CDR3 loop spans 13 amino acids. The germline V gene encodes CDR1 LNHDA and CDR2 SQIVND (reference sequence). V dropped 6 bases and J dropped 2 bases, with 11 bases sitting between them. The CDR3 is CASSFAGTYEQYF. Written as DNA, the CDR3 is TGTGCCAGTAGCTTTGCGGGGACCTACGAGCAGTACTTC.

This clone was counted only a few times. The chain is built from TRBV5-6 and TRBJ2-3; 11 bases match TRBD2. This CDR3 has 14 amino acids. Trimming removed 3 bases from V and 5 bases from J; junction bases left unmatched: 2. Germline CDR1 reads SGHDT; CDR2 reads YYEEEE. The CDR3 spells CASSSGLAGDTQYF. In DNA form, the CDR3 reads TGTGCCAGCAGCTCCGGACTAGCGGGAGATACGCAGTATTTT.

The V and J genes are TRBV9 and TRBJ2-1; 9 nucleotides align to TRBD2. CDR1 is SGDLS, CDR2 YYNGEE, per germline. Trimming at V came to 3 bases and at J to 2 bases, leaving 3 bases not matched to a gene. The CDR3 loop spans 15 amino acids. For the CDR3, the DNA is TGTGCCAGCAGCGCCGGGACTAGCCCCTACAATGAGCAGTTCTTC. Residues: CASSAGTSPYNEQFF.

The rearrangement links TRBV5-1 to TRBJ2-5; 8 nucleotides match TRBD1. CDR1 and CDR2 (germline): SGHRS, YFSETQ. V shed 4 bases, J shed 4 bases, and the junction held 9 bases outside the gene matches. This CDR3 contains 15 residues. CDR3 protein: CASSPRGQARETQYF. The CDR3 region has the DNA TGCGCCAGCAGCCCCCGGGGACAGGCTAGAGAGACCCAGTACTTC.

This sequence joins TRBV9 and TRBJ2-5; 10 bases map to TRBD1. The CDR3 length is 16 residues. Trimming removed 3 bases from V and 0 bases from J; junction bases left unmatched: 5. Germline V gives CDR1 SGDLS, CDR2 YYNGEE. CDR3 sequence: CASSDETGGYQETQYF. The CDR3 DNA sequence: TGTGCCAGCAGCGATGAGACAGGGGGCTACCAAGAGACCCAGTACTTC.

The chain uses TRBV29-1 and TRBJ1-6, with a weak D call TRBD1 (5 bases). In germline, CDR1 is SQVTM, CDR2 ANQGSEA. The CDR3 totals 14 residues. Trimming removed 7 bases from V and 7 bases from J, with 17 bases in between. The CDR3 bases are TGCAGCGCCACCCTGGGGGGAGGGAATTCACCCCTCCACTTT. It specifies CSATLGGGNSPLHF.

V is TRBV6-5 and J is TRBJ1-2, with 10 bases lining up with TRBD1. Germline-derived CDR1 and CDR2 are MNHEY and SVGAGI. CDR3 length: 15 residues. J lost 6 bases, V lost 1 base, and 5 bases had no gene match. CDR3 in DNA: TGTGCCAGCAGTTACTTTTCCGGGACAGGGGATGGCTACACCTTC. Its protein is CASSYFSGTGDGYTF.

The chain employs TRBV4-1 and TRBJ2-1; tentative D call: TRBD1 (6 bases). V was clipped by 6 bases and J by 6 bases, with 18 bases between them. Germline-derived CDR1 and CDR2 are MGHRA and YSYEKL. The length of the CDR3 is 15 residues. CDR3 DNA: TGCGCCAGCAGACCACAGGGATCGTCAGGCAATGAGCAGTTCTTC. Protein product: CASRPQGSSGNEQFF.

Here the CDR3 DNA reads TGTGCCAGCGGACTACAGGGGTTGATTGGGTCACCCCTCCACTTT. Translation gives CASGLQGLIGSPLHF. The chain recombines TRBV6-5 with TRBJ1-6, with 7 positions matching TRBD1. V lost 8 bases and J lost 10; bases outside the gene matches: 14. CDR3 length: 15 amino acids. Per the germline V gene, CDR1 is MNHEY and CDR2 is SVGAGI.